This TCR beta chain was captured in a study of cytotoxic CD8 clonotypes in ibrutinib-treated CLL (dated by TCRdb to the early 2020s). In the study overall: In this cohort, over 14 patients were treatment-naive and more than 9 were relapsed/refractory, while some 18 had unmutated IGHV. Of the approximately 90 participants in the trial, about two dozen had longitudinal samples available. An average of roughly 250,000 productive templates and approximately 90,000 productive rearrangements was obtained per sample. Response samples were obtained after a median of 12 months of treatment, with a range of roughly 6 to 40 months. Cryopreserved peripheral blood mononuclear cells were collected at three points: before therapy, at response, and at either sustained remission or disease progression. Responses were partial in roughly 24 patients and complete in 2; after median about 68 months follow-up, about 14 stayed in remission and 12 progressed. Every sample from remission and from progressive disease was obtained while the patients were still on ibrutinib. The paper as a whole reports these results and caveats: Public clonotypes were rare and either shrank or stayed stable during treatment, and the rise in clonality at ibrutinib response reflected expansion of private clonotypes. Sustained-remission and progressing patients did not have matched sampling times, and lymph node repertoires were not examined. At ibrutinib response clonality went up, during sustained remission it held steady, and at progression it dropped back toward baseline. At baseline, clonality was higher than in age-matched healthy donors and showed a strong correlation with circulating CD8+ T-cell counts.

Explained via the paper, the time point label denotes: around 2 years on ibrutinib. For TCR beta library preparation, roughly 2 micrograms of genomic DNA were extracted from the cryopreserved PBMCs. High-throughput TCR beta sequencing was performed on longitudinal blood samples from CLL patients receiving ibrutinib monotherapy. The patients took part in an open-label, single-center phase 2 trial of ibrutinib monotherapy. As regards this clone: Which antigen it targets is not known. Base qualities are not recorded, but no much larger clone differs from it by a single base.

The CDR3 spans 18 residues, from the cysteine through the phenylalanine. The CDR3 DNA has 54 bases and is translated from base 1. The junction carries 22 bases between V and J, which are trimmed by 6 bases and 0 bases respectively. Reading the germline V gene gives CDR1 SGHDT and CDR2 YYEEEE. A MiSeq instrument was used for deep resolution sequencing, which targeted depths ranging from 1 in 1 million up to 1 in 200,000 T cells, with coverage averaging 10x for each clonotype. The immunoSEQ hsTCRB Kit was used to generate the TCR beta libraries. As for how the authors treated the data: ImmunoSEQ Data Assistant and ImmunoSEQ Analyzer were used for data analysis, and V, D and J genes were assigned according to IMGT definitions. Clonality was computed as one minus normalized Shannon entropy of productive rearrangement frequencies, ranging from 0 to 1. Only overrepresented clonotypes making up at least 0.05% of each patient's repertoire were included in the public clonotype analysis. Fewer than 15 age-matched healthy donor repertoires from immuneACCESS served as clonality controls. Not all clones reach the TCRdb copy of this immuneACCESS table, which keeps in-frame sequences only. Checked studies attribute under half of the gap to unresolved V genes and leave the rest unexplained. That table supplies the V and J calls and clone size; D and trimming were determined from the DNA. The sample includes about 120,000 clones, with more than 55% observed a single time. The top ten hold 30% to 45% of the sample.

The source of this sequence is a human donor with chronic lymphocytic leukemia. The chain links TRBV5-6 with TRBJ2-1; the D segment could be TRBD1, given 6 matching bases. The sequencing used PBMCs, collected after 24 months of ibrutinib treatment. The DNA reads TGTGCCAGCACCCCTTTAGCAGGGGCCCTAAGCTCCTACAATGAGCAGTTCTTC. Translation gives CASTPLAGALSSYNEQFF. Supplemented by the reference TRBV5-6 and TRBJ2-1 proteins around the CDR3, the complete variable domain is DAGVTQSPTHLIKTRGQQVTLRCSPKSGHDTVSWYQQALGQGPQFIFQYYEEEERQRGNFPDRFSGHQFPNYSSELNVNALLLGDSALYLCASTPLAGALSSYNEQFFGPGTRLTVL.